The present entry profiles one T cell receptor (beta chain) with its context. The data stem from a study of tumor-infiltrating lymphocytes in localized non-small cell lung cancer. Whole-study context: Patients included smokers and never-smokers with various histologies, some sampled after neoadjuvant chemotherapy.

Clones were sequenced by immunoSEQ multiplex PCR, and TCRdb holds only the in-frame ones, with some missing. Here the sample spans more than 9,000 clones, about 69% being singletons. V dropped 3 bases and J dropped 2 bases, with 9 bases sitting between them. The CDR3 runs 14 residues. Germline V lookup: CDR1 SGHDT, CDR2 YYEEEE. The sequencing sample was made of lung tumor tissue. The chain couples TRBV5-6 to TRBJ1-3; D not certain. This sequence was found in a human donor with non-small cell lung cancer. The CDR3 DNA follows: TGTGCCAGCAGCTCGTTAAGACCTGGAAACACCATATATTTT. Translating gives CASSSLRPGNTIYF.